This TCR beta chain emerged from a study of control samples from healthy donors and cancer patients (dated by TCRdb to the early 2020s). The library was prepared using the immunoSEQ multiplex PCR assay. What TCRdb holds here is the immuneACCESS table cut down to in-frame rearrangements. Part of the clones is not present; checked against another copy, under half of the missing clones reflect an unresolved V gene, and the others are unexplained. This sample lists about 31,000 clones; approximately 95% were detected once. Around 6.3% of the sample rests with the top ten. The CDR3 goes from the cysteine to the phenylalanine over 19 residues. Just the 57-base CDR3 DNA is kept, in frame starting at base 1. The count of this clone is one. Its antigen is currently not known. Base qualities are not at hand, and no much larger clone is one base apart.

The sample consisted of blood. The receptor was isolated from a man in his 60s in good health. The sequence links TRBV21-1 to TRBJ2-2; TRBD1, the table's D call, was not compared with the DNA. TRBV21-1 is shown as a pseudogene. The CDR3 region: CASSKPRDRFDLATGELFF. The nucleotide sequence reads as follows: TGTGCCAGCAGCAAACCTCGGGACAGATTCGACCTGGCCACCGGGGAGCTGTTTTTT.